This T cell receptor (beta chain) appears in the sequencing data of a study of patients and donors after allogeneic stem cell transplantation. Trimming removed 0 bases at V and 5 bases at J, with 3 bases between. The CDR3 totals 12 residues. Germline CDR1 is LGHNA and CDR2 is YSLEER. TCRdb ran MiXCR on the RT-PCR reads and lists one entry per CDR3 protein. The sample records 410,000 or so distinct CDR3 sequences, more than 15% being singletons. Sequenced material: blood, either unsorted or a sorted T cell fraction (not recorded which). The chain has TRBV4-3 and TRBJ2-3; no clear D gene. The receptor was derived from a human donor who was either an allogeneic HSCT recipient or a stem cell or donor lymphocyte infusion donor (not recorded which). It is not recorded whose cells these are; they may come from a transplant donor. In DNA, the CDR3 is TGCGCCAGCAGCCAAGATGTAGATACGCAGTATTTT. The encoded protein is CASSQDVDTQYF.